Presented here are 32 T cell receptor beta chains from one specimen sequenced in a study of blood T cell repertoires in COVID-19. The data were produced by immunoSEQ multiplex PCR, yet TCRdb's version contains in-frame clones alone and is incomplete. The sample has 150,000 to 200,000 clones, around 88% seen once; the top ten hold around 9%. Source material: PBMCs or T cells enriched from blood (not recorded which). These receptors all stem from a woman aged 25 to 39 who had recovered from COVID-19.

The genes are TRBV15 and TRBJ2-3; 7 bases align to TRBD1. The CDR3 contains 14 residues. Germline CDR1 and CDR2: LNHNV and YYDKDF (reference sequence). J gave up 5 bases and V 5 bases, and 7 bases lay outside the gene matches. The CDR3: CATSARTGEDTQYF. CDR3 nucleotide sequence: TGTGCCACCAGCGCCCGGACAGGAGAAGATACGCAGTATTTT.

The gene calls are TRBV27 and TRBJ1-4; 9 nucleotides match TRBD1. J gave up 8 bases and V 5 bases, and 6 bases lay outside the gene matches. CDR3 length equals 14 residues. Germline V lookup: CDR1 MNHEY, CDR2 SMNVEV (reference sequence). The CDR3 DNA sequence: TGTGCCAGCAGTCAGACAGGGGGTTCGGAAAAACTGTTTTTT. Translation: CASSQTGGSEKLFF.

The CDR3 here is CASSFPGLVDNEQFF. CDR3 nucleotides: TGTGCCAGCAGCTTCCCTGGACTAGTCGACAATGAGCAGTTCTTC. The chain joins TRBV11-2 to TRBJ2-1; 7 bases line up with TRBD2. CDR1 and CDR2 (germline): SGHAT, FQNNGV. The CDR3 runs to 15 residues. Trimming cost V 3 bases and J 5 bases; bases outside gene matches: 7.

The chain carries TRBV6-1 and TRBJ1-1; possibly TRBD1 for D (6 bases). This CDR3 has 18 residues. Trimming took off 0 bases at V and 0 bases at J, with 17 bases between the two ends. Germline lookup yields CDR1 MNHNS and CDR2 SASEGT. CDR3 in DNA: TGTGCCAGCAGTGAAGCCTTGGAAAGACGGGACATGAACACTGAAGCTTTCTTT. Amino acids: CASSEALERRDMNTEAFF.

This chain connects TRBV18 to TRBJ1-2, with 7 bases that match TRBD1. V lost 3 bases and J lost 4; bases outside the gene matches: 8. Germline V gene lookup returns CDR1 KGHSH and CDR2 LQKENI. CDR3 length equals 15 residues. In DNA form, the CDR3 reads TGTGCCAGCTCACCTGAAACGGGACAGTCCTATGGCTACACCTTC. It specifies CASSPETGQSYGYTF.

This clone was observed a handful of times. The chain employs TRBV10-3 and TRBJ2-3; the match to TRBD2 covers 8 bases. Germline V gene lookup returns CDR1 ENHRY and CDR2 SYGVKD. Unmatched junction bases numbered 12, after V lost 7 bases and J lost 6 bases. CDR3 length: 15 residues. The CDR3 region is CAITPGLGTSDTQYF. The CDR3, as DNA: TGTGCCATCACCCCGGGACTAGGCACATCGGATACGCAGTATTTT.

The rearrangement links TRBV6-5 to TRBJ2-5, with 8 bases aligning to TRBD1. Germline lookup yields CDR1 MNHEY and CDR2 SVGAGI. Unmatched junction bases numbered 8, after V lost 4 bases and J lost 4 bases. This CDR3 is built from 15 residues. CDR3 sequence: CASSSDRVVGETQYF. For the CDR3, the DNA is TGTGCCAGCAGTTCGGACAGGGTTGTAGGAGAGACCCAGTACTTC.

The gene calls are TRBV27 and TRBJ2-1, with 9 bases that match TRBD2. Germline values: CDR1 MNHEY, CDR2 SMNVEV (reference sequence). V gave up 5 bases and J gave up 4 bases; unmatched junction bases: 9. The CDR3 contains 16 residues. The CDR3, as DNA: TGTGCCAGCAGTCGAAACCCGGGACTAGCTTACAATGAGCAGTTCTTC. It is translated as CASSRNPGLAYNEQFF.

The chain has TRBV4-1 and TRBJ2-5, with 7 nucleotides matching TRBD2. Germline-derived CDR1 and CDR2 are MGHRA and YSYEKL. V trimming: 4 bases; J trimming: 2 bases; junction bases outside the gene matches: 7. The CDR3 is 15 residues long. CDR3 DNA: TGCGCCAGCAGCCTGGGGGGGGTAGCTCAAGAGACCCAGTACTTC. Its translation: CASSLGGVAQETQYF.

The chain is built from TRBV30 and TRBJ1-2; TRBD1 aligns across 7 bases. Germline V lookup: CDR1 GTSNPN, CDR2 SVGIG (reference sequence). This CDR3 is built from 14 residues. J lost 4 bases, V lost 2 bases, and 7 bases had no gene match. The CDR3 DNA is TGTGCCTGGAGTCAACCAGGGACAGTCTATGGCTACACCTTC. Protein: CAWSQPGTVYGYTF.

The chain has TRBV28 and TRBJ1-2; 8 bases line up with TRBD1. The CDR3 totals 13 residues. Germline trimming cut 10 bases from V and 2 bases from J; bases unmatched to any gene: 6. The germline gives CDR1 MDHEN, CDR2 SYDVKM. The CDR3: CATVGQGNYGYTF. In DNA, the CDR3 is TGTGCCACCGTAGGACAGGGAAACTATGGCTACACCTTC.

The DNA for the CDR3 is TGTGCCAGCAGGCCACCAGGGGTTACCACAGATACGCAGTATTTT. Protein sequence: CASRPPGVTTDTQYF. The genes are TRBV28 and TRBJ2-3; possibly TRBD1 for D (6 bases). V was clipped by 6 bases and J by 2 bases, with 15 bases between them. The CDR3 has 15 amino acids. Germline CDR1 reads MDHEN; CDR2 reads SYDVKM.

V is TRBV23-1 and J is TRBJ2-7, with D possibly matching TRBD2 (5 bases). TRBV23-1 is an open reading frame whose function is uncertain. Trimming removed 0 bases at V and 3 bases at J, with 15 bases between. CDR3 length: 16 residues. CDR3 bases: TGCGCCAGCAGTCAATCGCGGACTCCGGGAAGCTACGAGCAGTACTTC. It encodes CASSQSRTPGSYEQYF.

This clone appeared once. In DNA form, the CDR3 reads TGTGCCAGCAGCTCCCATCTGGCTAGCAGTCCCTACGAGCAGTACTTC. Protein: CASSSHLASSPYEQYF. The chain is built from TRBV13 and TRBJ2-7; possibly TRBD2 for D (5 bases). The germline V gene has CDR1 PRHDT and CDR2 FYEKMQ (reference sequence). V lost 4 bases, J lost 2 bases, and 18 bases lay in between. This CDR3 comprises 16 residues.

This clone was counted between two and nine times. V is TRBV29-1 and J is TRBJ1-1; 7 bases align to TRBD1. V dropped 5 bases and J dropped 7; count of bases not matched to a gene: 13. CDR3 length: 14 amino acids. Germline assignment: CDR1 SQVTM and CDR2 ANQGSEA. CDR3 sequence (DNA): TGCAGCGTTTACCTCCGGGACAGCGTTGTTGAAGCTTTCTTT. Translating it yields CSVYLRDSVVEAFF. Based on the CDR3 plus reference TRBV29-1 and TRBJ1-1, the full variable domain is SAVISQKPSRDICQRGTSLTIQCQVDSQVTMMFWYRQQPGQSLTLIATANQGSEATYESGFVIDKFPISRPNLTFSTLTVSNMSPEDSSIYLCSVYLRDSVVEAFFGQGTRLTVV.

Only one count was recorded for this clone. V and J are TRBV2 and TRBJ2-2; TRBD2 might be the D (5 bases). The ends were cut back, 0 bases at V and 7 bases at J, with 12 bases in the middle. CDR1 is SNHLY and CDR2 is FYNNEI in the germline V gene. The CDR3 spans 15 residues. CDR3 nucleotides: TGTGCCAGCAGTGAAGCGCTGCGGGTCGGCGGGGAGCTGTTTTTT. Its protein is CASSEALRVGGELFF.

The table lists this clone with a few counts. The V and J genes are TRBV29-1 and TRBJ2-2; D is undetermined. V was pared by 3 bases and J by 1 base, with 6 bases between. This CDR3 has 13 residues. The germline V gene encodes CDR1 SQVTM and CDR2 ANQGSEA. DNA for the CDR3: TGCAGCGTTGAGGGCTGGAACACCGGGGAGCTGTTTTTT. This translates into CSVEGWNTGELFF.

This chain uses TRBV7-3 with TRBJ2-7; 10 nucleotides agree with TRBD2. This CDR3 has 15 residues. From germline, CDR1 is SGHTA and CDR2 FQGTGA. Trimming removed 6 bases from V and 0 bases from J; junction bases left unmatched: 5. The CDR3 loop reads CASSRGLADSYEQYF. CDR3 coding DNA: TGTGCCAGCAGTCGAGGACTAGCGGACTCCTACGAGCAGTACTTC.

The CDR3 here is CASGQGNFYEQYF. The CDR3 DNA follows: TGTGCCAGCGGACAGGGGAATTTCTACGAGCAGTACTTC. The rearrangement links TRBV28 to TRBJ2-7, with TRBD1 matching over 9 bases. V shed 8 bases and J 3 bases; nucleotides not matched to a gene: 5. Germline CDR1 MDHEN, CDR2 SYDVKM. The CDR3 consists of 13 residues.

V is TRBV3-1 (or the pseudogene TRBV3-2) and J is TRBJ2-2, with D tentatively TRBD2 (5 bases). Between the trimmed V and J ends, which lost 0 bases and 7 bases, there was a span of 12 bases. The CDR3 extends over 15 amino acids. The germline gives CDR1 LGHDT, CDR2 YNNKEL (reference sequence). The CDR3 reads CASSQDPRRHGELFF. CDR3 in DNA: TGTGCCAGCAGCCAAGATCCCCGGAGGCACGGGGAGCTGTTTTTT.

This clone was seen a few times. The genes are TRBV7-9 and TRBJ1-6; TRBD1 agrees at 8 bases. The J segment lost 8 bases and the V segment lost 5 bases, leaving 8 bases of the junction unmatched. Germline assignment: CDR1 SEHNR and CDR2 FQNEAQ (reference sequence). This CDR3 comprises 15 residues. The CDR3 bases are TGTGCCAGCAGCCGAGAGACAGGGGTTGATTCACCCCTCCACTTT. Protein sequence: CASSRETGVDSPLHF.

CDR3 nucleotide sequence: TGTGCCAGCAAAGGGACAGTCATGATAACAGATACGCAGTATTTT. It translates to CASKGTVMITDTQYF. The gene calls are TRBV11-1 and TRBJ2-3; 7 nucleotides align to TRBD1. The germline V gene encodes CDR1 SGHAT and CDR2 FQDESV (reference sequence). CDR3 length equals 15 residues. Losses at the gene ends were 7 bases for V and 3 bases for J; bases not matched to a gene: 10.

The chain recombines TRBV2 with TRBJ2-2; D is possibly TRBD2 (6 bases). The CDR3 runs 15 residues. The germline gives CDR1 SNHLY, CDR2 FYNNEI. Trimming took off 7 bases at V and 0 bases at J, with 12 bases between the two ends. CDR3 in DNA: TGTGCCAGCACCCGGGACTGGACGAACACCGGGGAGCTGTTTTTT. Protein product: CASTRDWTNTGELFF.

This chain connects TRBV2 to TRBJ1-5, with D possibly being TRBD1 (6 bases). Germline lookup yields CDR1 SNHLY and CDR2 FYNNEI. The CDR3 is made up of 19 amino acids. Trimming left V 4 bases short and J 0 bases short, with 22 bases between. CDR3: CASSVGAAQGKNSNQPQHF. The CDR3 DNA reads TGTGCCAGCAGTGTGGGGGCTGCGCAGGGGAAGAATAGCAATCAGCCCCAGCATTTT.

A word on this clone: The sample holds other DNA sequences that translate to the same CDR3. The rearrangement joins TRBV20-1 to TRBJ1-2; TRBD1 agrees at 8 bases. The V gene end was trimmed by 6 bases and the J gene end by 7 bases; junction bases not matched to a gene: 4. CDR1 is DFQATT and CDR2 is SNEGSKA in the germline V gene (reference sequence). The CDR3 consists of 11 residues. The CDR3 DNA reads as TGCAGTGCGACCGGGACAGGTGGCTACACCTTC. This codes for CSATGTGGYTF.

This clone was detected a few times. V usage is TRBV24-1 and J usage is TRBJ1-2; D gene uncertain. The CDR3 runs 13 residues. CDR1 is KGHDR and CDR2 is SFDVKD in the germline V gene. V lost 7 bases and J lost 2, with 10 bases in between. CDR3 bases: TGTGCCACCAGGGCAGGTGAAAACTATGGCTACACCTTC. The encoded protein is CATRAGENYGYTF.

This rearrangement joins TRBV6-5 to TRBJ2-3, with 8 nucleotides matching TRBD1. CDR3 length equals 13 residues. Germline CDR1 MNHEY, CDR2 SVGAGI. The junction had 3 bases not matched to a gene; V was cut back by 6 bases and J by 4 bases. The CDR3 sequence is CASRRTGPDTQYF. DNA for the CDR3: TGTGCCAGCAGACGGACAGGGCCAGATACGCAGTATTTT.

V is TRBV2 and J is TRBJ1-1, with a weak D call TRBD1 (6 bases). This CDR3 contains 13 residues. Germline CDR1 SNHLY, CDR2 FYNNEI. V lost 10 bases and J lost 1, with 13 bases in between. The DNA of the CDR3 is TGTGCCACCAAGGACAGAGAGAACACTGAAGCTTTCTTT. This encodes CATKDRENTEAFF.

The chain carries TRBV19 and TRBJ2-7; 7 nucleotides line up with TRBD1. J lost 2 bases, V lost 8 bases, and 12 bases had no gene match. This CDR3 has 15 residues. Per the germline V gene, CDR1 is LNHDA and CDR2 is SQIVND (reference sequence). This chain's CDR3 is CASSLGQVATYEQYF. DNA of the CDR3: TGTGCCAGTTCCCTAGGACAGGTCGCTACCTACGAGCAGTACTTC.

This chain joins TRBV7-9 and TRBJ2-3; 8 nucleotides agree with TRBD2. The CDR3 runs 16 residues. Trimming cost V 0 bases and J 4 bases; bases outside gene matches: 6. The V gene's germline CDR1 is SEHNR and CDR2 FQNEAQ (reference sequence). The CDR3 reads CASSLAAGVFPDTQYF. The CDR3 region has the DNA TGTGCCAGCAGCTTAGCAGCGGGAGTCTTTCCAGATACGCAGTATTTT.

The chain is built from TRBV4-2 and TRBJ2-7; 13 bases line up with TRBD2. The J segment lost 2 bases and the V segment lost 3 bases, leaving 13 bases of the junction unmatched. Germline assignment: CDR1 LGHNA and CDR2 YNFKEQ. This CDR3 comprises 19 residues. Written as DNA, the CDR3 is TGTGCCAGCAGCCAGAAAGGGACTAGCGGGATGCAAACTCCCTACGAGCAGTACTTC. Translating it yields CASSQKGTSGMQTPYEQYF.

This clone was picked up one time. The CDR3 bases are TGCAGCGTTAGGGAGGGGAACGGTTGGACTGAAGCTTTCTTT. Amino acids: CSVREGNGWTEAFF. V is TRBV29-1 and J is TRBJ1-1; D perhaps matches TRBD1 (5 bases). The germline gives CDR1 SQVTM, CDR2 ANQGSEA. The germline V and J ends were trimmed by 5 bases and 5 bases, with 18 bases remaining between them. The CDR3 is 14 residues long.